The source of this T cell receptor (beta chain) is a study of PD-L1 blockade in urothelial cancer. J gave up 4 bases and V 2 bases, and 1 base lay outside the gene matches. The CDR3 contains 13 residues. Germline V gene sequence: CDR1 MNHEY, CDR2 SVGAGI. Regarding time point: pretreatment peripheral blood. The investigators introduced synthetic TCR analog templates into each PCR as spikes. Profiled with immunoSEQ multiplex PCR; TCRdb holds only in-frame clones, not every one. Here the sample spans roughly 130,000 clones, approximately 84% being singletons. V is TRBV6-5 and J is TRBJ1-2; 7 positions agree with TRBD1. The material sequenced was PBMCs, taken around atezolizumab (anti-PD-L1) treatment. The sequence came from a man aged 50 to 60 with urothelial cancer. The CDR3: CASSYGTVYGYTF. The CDR3 bases are TGTGCCAGCAGTTACGGGACAGTCTATGGCTACACCTTC.